The 13 T cell receptor beta chains below were found in one sample sequenced in a study of T cells in Graves' hyperthyroidism and ophthalmopathy. The CDR3 regions of TCR beta were amplified from RNA transcripts. The TCR CDR3 was amplified in a first-round RT-PCR using the HTBI primer set. TCRdb reprocessed the multiplex PCR reads with MiXCR, giving one entry per CDR3 protein. The sample has under 650,000 distinct CDR3 sequences; 15% to 20% are singletons. The sample was blood. Receptors originate from a woman aged 25 to 39 with Graves' hyperthyroidism.

The genes are TRBV4-1 and TRBJ2-2; D is uncertain. Trimming pared 4 bases from V and 0 bases from J, leaving 9 bases between. The CDR3 contains 15 residues. The V gene's germline CDR1 is MGHRA and CDR2 YSYEKL. The CDR3 is CASSPIYANTGELFF. In DNA, the CDR3 is TGCGCCAGCAGCCCGATCTACGCGAACACCGGGGAGCTGTTTTTT.

Concerning this clonotype itself: It may be a read error: a sequence one base away is much more abundant. J is TRBJ1-1 and V is TRBV6-2 or TRBV6-3, with D unclear. CDR3 length: 14 residues. V was pared by 0 bases and J by 4 bases, with 9 bases between. The V gene's germline CDR1 is MNHEY and CDR2 SVGEGT. Here the CDR3 DNA reads TGTGCCAGCAGTTACTCGAGGAGCATCACTGAAGCTTTCTTT. It is translated as CASSYSRSITEAFF.

The chain combines TRBV5-5 with TRBJ2-7; D is uncertain. Germline CDR1 and CDR2: SGHKS and YYEKEE (reference sequence). Deletions cut 2 bases from V and 3 bases from J, with 12 bases between. The CDR3 runs to 14 residues. The CDR3 sequence: CASSFESWDYEQYF. DNA of the CDR3: TGTGCCAGCAGCTTCGAGTCGTGGGACTACGAGCAGTACTTC.

This clonotype was picked up many times. The chain uses TRBV27 and TRBJ1-1; a possible D gene is TRBD1 (6 bases). The CDR3 runs 15 residues. Germline loops: CDR1 MNHEY, CDR2 SMNVEV (reference sequence). V lost 4 bases and J lost 0, with 12 bases in between. The CDR3 nucleotides read TGTGCCAGCAGTTATCTCGGACAGTTGAACACTGAAGCTTTCTTT. Translated: CASSYLGQLNTEAFF.

This clonotype appeared a few times. The CDR3 protein is CASSPSTGIYEQYF. The CDR3 region has the DNA TGTGCCAGCTCGCCGTCGACAGGAATCTACGAGCAGTACTTC. The rearrangement joins TRBV7-9 to TRBJ2-7; D is possibly TRBD1 (6 bases). Germline V CDR1 and CDR2: SEHNR, FQNEAQ (reference sequence). V was pared by 8 bases and J by 3 bases, with 17 bases between. The CDR3 is 14 residues long.

In its sample, this clonotype was seen many times. The J gene is TRBJ2-5, the V gene TRBV7-2; no clear D gene. The germline gives CDR1 SGHTA, CDR2 FQGNSA. This CDR3 has 14 residues. V lost 1 base, J lost 1 base, and 7 bases lay in between. CDR3 DNA sequence: TGTGCCAGCAGCTTAGAAAGGACCCAAGAGACCCAGTACTTC. Amino acids: CASSLERTQETQYF.

The gene calls are TRBV28 and TRBJ2-1; D uncertain. Looked up from germline, CDR1 is MDHEN and CDR2 is SYDVKM. The germline V and J ends were trimmed by 3 bases and 3 bases, with 12 bases remaining between them. The CDR3 runs 15 residues. CDR3 protein: CASSLIEEHYNEQFF. The CDR3 DNA is TGTGCCAGCAGTTTGATAGAGGAACACTACAATGAGCAGTTCTTC.

This clonotype came up many times. The chain has TRBV18 and TRBJ1-1, with D tentatively TRBD1 (6 bases). V dropped 8 bases and J dropped 0 bases, with 10 bases sitting between them. Germline lookup yields CDR1 KGHSH and CDR2 LQKENI. This CDR3 is built from 13 residues. CDR3 DNA: TGTGCCAGCAGCCAGGGGTTGAACACTGAAGCTTTCTTT. Its translation: CASSQGLNTEAFF.

DNA of the CDR3: TGTGCCAGCAGCGTAGACTCCACTTCATACAATGAGCAGTTCTTC. This translates into CASSVDSTSYNEQFF. This chain uses TRBV9 with TRBJ2-1; D is unclear. This CDR3 has 15 amino acids. Trimming pared 0 bases from V and 4 bases from J, leaving 11 bases between. Germline V gene data show CDR1 as SGDLS and CDR2 as YYNGEE.

In this sample, this clonotype turned up many times. The chain carries TRBV14 and TRBJ2-7; D possibly corresponds to TRBD1 (7 bases). This CDR3 has 16 amino acids. Trimming removed 1 base at V and 3 bases at J, with 16 bases between. Germline CDR1 reads SGHDN; CDR2 reads FVKESK. The CDR3 DNA reads TGTGCCAGCAGCCAAGGCGGGACAGCTTCCTTCTACGAGCAGTACTTC. The encoded protein is CASSQGGTASFYEQYF.

At least ten counts were recorded for this clonotype. The CDR3 nucleotides read TGCGCCAGCCGACCCTCGTCCACCGGGGAGCTGTTTTTT. This translates into CASRPSSTGELFF. The V and J genes are TRBV5-1 and TRBJ2-2; D unresolved. CDR3 length: 13 amino acids. Looked up from germline, CDR1 is SGHRS and CDR2 is YFSETQ. The V end lost 7 bases, the J end lost 4 bases, and 11 bases lay between the germline ends.

This clonotype turned up a few times. The chain recombines TRBV11-3 with TRBJ2-7, with no clear D. The germline V gene encodes CDR1 SGHNT and CDR2 YENEEA. Trimming left V 1 base short and J 1 base short, with 8 bases between. This CDR3 is 14 amino acids long. In nucleotides, the CDR3 is TGTGCCAGCAGCTTAGTGACGGTATCCTACGAGCAGTACTTC. It specifies CASSLVTVSYEQYF.

This clonotype appeared many times. V and J are TRBV2 and TRBJ2-5; perhaps TRBD2 as D (6 bases). Per the germline V gene, CDR1 is SNHLY and CDR2 is FYNNEI. V was clipped by 9 bases and J by 2 bases, with 16 bases between them. This CDR3 region has 14 residues. CDR3 sequence: CARTLRENQETQYF. The CDR3 DNA reads TGTGCCAGAACACTACGGGAGAATCAAGAGACCCAGTACTTC.